Included here is one T cell receptor (beta chain) sequence, with context. Germline values: CDR1 KGHDR, CDR2 SFDVKD. V was clipped by 2 bases and J by 8 bases, with 17 bases between them. This CDR3 is built from 15 residues. The data were taken from a study of Ad26.COV2.S vaccination and SARS-CoV-2 variants. Indicated treatment: some 20 received Ad26.COV2.S at low or high dose, single or two shots; roughly five received placebo; per-sample allocation not given. It was on day 63 after the first vaccine or placebo injection that samples were taken. The method was immunoSEQ multiplex PCR; TCRdb's version includes in-frame clones alone and lacks a portion of them. The data contain 350,000 to 550,000 clones, 89% of them singletons.

This chain uses TRBV24-1 with TRBJ1-1; possible D gene TRBD1, 5 bases. This receptor was obtained from a person aged 18 to 59 who received the Ad26.COV2.S COVID-19 vaccine or a placebo. This sample comprised peripheral blood, obtained in a trial of Ad26.COV2.S vaccine versus placebo. The CDR3 protein is CATSDYGTPVLEAFF. For the CDR3, the DNA is TGTGCCACCAGTGATTACGGGACTCCCGTTTTGGAAGCTTTCTTT.